This T cell receptor beta chain was documented in a study of blood T cell repertoires in COVID-19. Turning to the study itself: Italy, Spain and the United States were the sources of the convalescent and acute COVID-19 samples.

Generated by immunoSEQ multiplex PCR, the TCRdb table keeps only in-frame clones and is missing some. The sample carries over 40,000 clones, roughly nine tenths recorded once. The V segment lost 4 bases and the J segment 0 bases; nucleotides outside the gene matches: 9. CDR1 and CDR2 from the germline V gene are SGHRS and YFSETQ. The CDR3 covers 16 residues. The source material was peripheral blood. The source of this sequence is a man between 70 and 80 years old with active COVID-19. The chain has TRBV5-1 and TRBJ1-1; 7 bases are a match to TRBD1. The CDR3 loop is CASSPRQGTMNTEAFF. For the CDR3, the DNA is TGCGCCAGCAGCCCAAGACAGGGAACGATGAACACTGAAGCTTTCTTT.